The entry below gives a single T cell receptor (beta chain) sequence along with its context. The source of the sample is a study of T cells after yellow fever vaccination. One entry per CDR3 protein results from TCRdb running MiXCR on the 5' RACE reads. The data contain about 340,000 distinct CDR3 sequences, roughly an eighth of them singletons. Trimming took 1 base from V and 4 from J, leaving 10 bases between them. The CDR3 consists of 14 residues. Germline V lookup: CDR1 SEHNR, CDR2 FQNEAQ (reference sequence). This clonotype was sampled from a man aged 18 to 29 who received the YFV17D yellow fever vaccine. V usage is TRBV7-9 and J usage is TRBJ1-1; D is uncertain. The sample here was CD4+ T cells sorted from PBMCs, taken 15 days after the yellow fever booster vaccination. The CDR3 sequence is CASSLVRRGTEAFF. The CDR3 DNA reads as TGTGCCAGCAGCTTAGTACGGAGAGGCACTGAAGCTTTCTTT. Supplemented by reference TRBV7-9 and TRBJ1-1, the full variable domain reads DTGVSQNPRHKITKRGQNVTFRCDPISEHNRLYWYRQTLGQGPEFLTYFQNEAQLEKSRLLSDRFSAERPKGSFSTLEIQRTEQGDSAMYLCASSLVRRGTEAFFGQGTRLTVV.